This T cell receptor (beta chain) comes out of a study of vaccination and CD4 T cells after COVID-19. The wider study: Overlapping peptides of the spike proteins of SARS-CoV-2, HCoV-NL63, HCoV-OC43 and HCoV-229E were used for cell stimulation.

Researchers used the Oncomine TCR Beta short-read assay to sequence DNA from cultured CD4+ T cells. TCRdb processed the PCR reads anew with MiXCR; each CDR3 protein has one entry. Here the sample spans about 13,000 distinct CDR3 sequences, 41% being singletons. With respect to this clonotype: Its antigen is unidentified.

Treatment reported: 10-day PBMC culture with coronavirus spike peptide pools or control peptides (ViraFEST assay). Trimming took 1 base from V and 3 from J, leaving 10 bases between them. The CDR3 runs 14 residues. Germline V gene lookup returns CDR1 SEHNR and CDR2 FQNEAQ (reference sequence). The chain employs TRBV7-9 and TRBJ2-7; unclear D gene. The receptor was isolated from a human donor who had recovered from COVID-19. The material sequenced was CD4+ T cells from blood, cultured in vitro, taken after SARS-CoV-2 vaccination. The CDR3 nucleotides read TGTGCCAGCAGCTTAGTTTCCGGACGCTACGAGCAGTACTTC. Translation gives CASSLVSGRYEQYF.